This T cell receptor beta chain was captured by sequencing in a study of OX40 agonist ivuxolimab in advanced cancers. General notes on the study: Ivuxolimab was an agonistic, fully human IgG2 monoclonal antibody directed against OX40 (CD134), a costimulatory receptor. Prior anti-PD-1, anti-PD-L1 or anti-CTLA-4 therapy was permitted, and checkpoint inhibitors had been received by roughly 42% of dose-escalation patients. Intravenous ivuxolimab was administered to patients every 2 weeks at six dose levels: 0.01, 0.1, 0.3, 1.5, 3 and 10 mg/kg. Partial responses occurred in three dose-escalation patients: two with cutaneous melanoma and one with hepatocellular carcinoma. A male proportion of around 83% and a mean age of approximately 55 years, ranging from 23 to 79, were recorded for the dose-escalation cohort. Of the 50 or so patients in dose escalation, about 20 had hepatocellular carcinoma, some 15 had melanoma, 9 had renal cell carcinoma and 9 had head and neck cancer. Peripheral TCRbeta sequencing aimed to test whether ivuxolimab altered TCR sequence diversity and caused clonal T-cell expansion. The monotherapy dose-escalation portion (N = 52 patients) of the phase I ivuxolimab trial is reported in the paper. Overall results and qualifications from the work: Low levels of normalized T-cell clonal expansion were also seen in some patients who did not respond. In partial responders in the 0.1-3.0 mg/kg groups, normalized peripheral clonal expansion was found to be among the lowest, especially among CD8+ T cells. On average, CD8+ T cells showed more expanded clones than CD4+ T cells after ivuxolimab. Clonal expansion of both CD4+ and CD8+ blood T cells was observed from baseline to week 6 at doses 0.1 to 3.0 mg/kg. The antigen specificity of the clonally expanded peripheral T cells was not determined.

A note on this clone: No antigen is known for it. One base away there is no much larger clone; base qualities are not given. This CDR3 is also generated by other DNA sequences in the sample.

To sequence the TCRbeta CDR3 region, genomic DNA was isolated from the sorted cells. TCRbeta CDR3 regions were sequenced using the immunoSEQ Assay. The table comes from immuneACCESS by way of TCRdb, which keeps in-frame sequences with V and J called. Part of the clones is missing from these tables; in studies checked, under half for an unresolved V gene and the rest for unknown reasons. The sample has some 69,000 clones on record, approximately 90% of them singletons. In total, the top ten clones hold 4% of the sample. Patients with a history of autoimmune disease or receiving systemic immunosuppression were excluded from the trial. Peripheral blood for TCR sequencing was collected from all dose cohorts at baseline, on cycle 4 day 1, and on cycle 7 day 1. The samples were drawn from a first-in-human, open-label, multicenter phase I dose-escalation trial of ivuxolimab. The trial enrolled adults with locally advanced or metastatic head and neck squamous cell, hepatocellular, melanoma or renal cell carcinoma. Before TCR sequencing, CD4+ T cells and CD8+ T cells were sorted from peripheral blood as separate populations.

V loses 1 base, J loses 4 bases, and the germline ends lie 5 bases apart. Sequences SGHTA (CDR1) and FQGTGA (CDR2) are obtained from the germline V gene. The CDR3 runs 13 residues from the cysteine to the phenylalanine. Only the CDR3 portion is preserved as DNA: 39 bases, with reading frame beginning at the first base. Here the sequenced sample was CD4+ or CD8+ T cells sorted from blood, taken in a trial of the OX40 agonist ivuxolimab. The receptor chain draws on TRBV7-3 and TRBJ1-5; the D gene is unclear. This clonotype was obtained from an adult with an advanced solid tumor such as melanoma, head and neck, liver or kidney cancer. CDR3 protein: CASSLSGNQPQHF. The bases read TGTGCCAGCAGCTTAAGCGGGAATCAGCCCCAGCATTTT.